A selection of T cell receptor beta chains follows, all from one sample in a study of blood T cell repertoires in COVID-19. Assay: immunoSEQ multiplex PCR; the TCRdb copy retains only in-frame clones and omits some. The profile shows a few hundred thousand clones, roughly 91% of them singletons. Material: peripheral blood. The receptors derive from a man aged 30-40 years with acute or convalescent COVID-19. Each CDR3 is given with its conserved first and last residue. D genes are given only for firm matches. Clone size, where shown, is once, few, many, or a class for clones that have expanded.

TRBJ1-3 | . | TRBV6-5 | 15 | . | TGTGCCAGCAGTTACTCGGCGGGGCCTGGAAACACCATATATTTT | CASSYSAGPGNTIYF
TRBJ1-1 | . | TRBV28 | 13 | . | TGTGCCAGCAGTTTTGCGGGGAACACTGAAGCTTTCTTT | CASSFAGNTEAFF
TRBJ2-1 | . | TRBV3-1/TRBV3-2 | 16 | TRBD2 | TGTGCCAGCAGCCAAGAGCCGGGACTAGCGGGGTCCAAGCAGTTCTTC | CASSQEPGLAGSKQFF
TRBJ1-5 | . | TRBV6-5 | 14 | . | TGTGCCAGCAGCCTGACAGCGAACAATCAGCCCCAGCATTTT | CASSLTANNQPQHF
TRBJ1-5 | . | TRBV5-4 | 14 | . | TGTGCCAGCAGCTTGGGAGGGCCGGATCAGCCCCAGCATTTT | CASSLGGPDQPQHF
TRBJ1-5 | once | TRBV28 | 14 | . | TGTGCCAGCAGTTTACCCGAGGTAGGCCAGCCCCAGCATTTT | CASSLPEVGQPQHF
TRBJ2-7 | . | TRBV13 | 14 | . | TGTGCCAGCAGCTTGTCCAGTGAATCCTACGAGCAGTACTTC | CASSLSSESYEQYF
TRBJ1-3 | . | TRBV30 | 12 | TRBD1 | TGTGCCTGGGGCAGGGGGTTAAACACCATATATTTT | CAWGRGLNTIYF
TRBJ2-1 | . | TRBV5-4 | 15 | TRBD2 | TGTGCCACCACACCTCAGCGGGGGGGCTACAATGAGCAGTTCTTC | CATTPQRGGYNEQFF
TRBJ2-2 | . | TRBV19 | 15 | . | TGTGCCAGTAGTATAGGAAGCGGGTACACCGGGGAGCTGTTTTTT | CASSIGSGYTGELFF
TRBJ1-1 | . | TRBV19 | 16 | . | TGTGCCAGTAGTATAATACAGGGTACAATGAACACTGAAGCTTTCTTT | CASSIIQGTMNTEAFF
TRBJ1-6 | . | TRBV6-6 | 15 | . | TGTGCCAGCAGTTACTCGTGGCAGGGCAATACACCCCTCCACTTT | CASSYSWQGNTPLHF
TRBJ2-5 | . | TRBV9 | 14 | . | TGTGCCAGCAGCCCAGGACAGACCCAAGAGACCCAGTACTTC | CASSPGQTQETQYF
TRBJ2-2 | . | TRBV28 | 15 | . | TGTGCCAGCAGTGCAGCGGGACAGAACACCGGGGAGCTGTTTTTT | CASSAAGQNTGELFF
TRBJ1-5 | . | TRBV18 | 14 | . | TGTGCCAGCTCTCCCGGACAGCTGAATCAGCCCCAGCATTTT | CASSPGQLNQPQHF
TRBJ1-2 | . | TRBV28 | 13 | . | TGTGCCAGCAGTTTGCCCCTCCCAAGCGGCTACACCTTC | CASSLPLPSGYTF
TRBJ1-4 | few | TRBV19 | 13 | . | TGTGCCAGTTCCGCTCTGAGGAGTGAAAAACTGTTTTTT | CASSALRSEKLFF
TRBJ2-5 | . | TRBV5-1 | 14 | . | TGCGCCAGCAGCCTCGTAGCGTCAGAAGAGACCCAGTACTTC | CASSLVASEETQYF
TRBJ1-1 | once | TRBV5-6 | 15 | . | TGTGCCAGCAGCTGGGGGGTCCGAGCGAACACTGAAGCTTTCTTT | CASSWGVRANTEAFF
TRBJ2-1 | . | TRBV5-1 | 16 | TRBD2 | TGCGCCAGCAGCGTGGCCGGGACTAGAGGTCGCCATGAGCAGTTCTTC | CASSVAGTRGRHEQFF
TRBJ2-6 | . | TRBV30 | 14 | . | TGTGCCTGGAGGAGGTACTCTGGGGCCAACGTCCTGACTTTC | CAWRRYSGANVLTF
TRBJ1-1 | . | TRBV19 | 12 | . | TGTGCCACCCTTACAATGAACACTGAAGCTTTCTTT | CATLTMNTEAFF
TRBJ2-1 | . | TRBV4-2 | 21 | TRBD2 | TGTGCCAGCAGCCAAGATGTATTTAGGGCGGGGGGCCTTAGCTCCTACAATGAGCAGTTCTTC | CASSQDVFRAGGLSSYNEQFF
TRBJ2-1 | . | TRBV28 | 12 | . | TGTGCCAGCAAGCAAGTTTACAATGAGCAGTTCTTC | CASKQVYNEQFF
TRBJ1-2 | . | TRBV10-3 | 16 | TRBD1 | TGTGCCATCAGGTCCGGGACAGGCGCAGGAGACTATGGCTACACCTTC | CAIRSGTGAGDYGYTF
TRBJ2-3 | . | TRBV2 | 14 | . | TGTGCCAGCAGTGATTACGGTTCCCGGGATACGCAGTATTTT | CASSDYGSRDTQYF
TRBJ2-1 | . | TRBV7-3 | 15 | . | TGTGCCAGCAGCTTAGGGGGCGCGGTATACAATGAGCAGTTCTTC | CASSLGGAVYNEQFF
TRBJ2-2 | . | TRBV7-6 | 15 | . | TGTGCCAGCAGCTTTGGGGGGTCAAACACCGGGGAGCTGTTTTTT | CASSFGGSNTGELFF
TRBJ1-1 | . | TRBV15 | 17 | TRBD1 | TGTGCCACCAGCAGGGGACAGGGGGCCTTTGAGGGGGCCGAAGCTTTCTTT | CATSRGQGAFEGAEAFF
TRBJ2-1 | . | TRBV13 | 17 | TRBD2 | TGTGCCAGCAGCTCATTCGGTCCGGGACTAGGGGTGGATGAGCAGTTCTTC | CASSSFGPGLGVDEQFF
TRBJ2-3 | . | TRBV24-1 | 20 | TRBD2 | TGTGCCACCAGCCCACTCCCCTGGACTAGCGGACGAACTAGCACAGATACGCAGTATTTT | CATSPLPWTSGRTSTDTQYF
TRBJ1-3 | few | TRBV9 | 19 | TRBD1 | TGTGCCAGCAGCCCCCTGGGGGACAGGGGGCGAGGCGCTGGAAACACCATATATTTT | CASSPLGDRGRGAGNTIYF
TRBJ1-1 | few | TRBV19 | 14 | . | TGTGCCAGTACCCTAGGACAGCCGAACACTGAAGCTTTCTTT | CASTLGQPNTEAFF
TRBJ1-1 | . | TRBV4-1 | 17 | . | TGCGCCAGCAGCCAAGAGCTGTTCCGCGCAGGGTCCACTGAAGCTTTCTTT | CASSQELFRAGSTEAFF
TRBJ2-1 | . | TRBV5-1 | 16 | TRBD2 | TGCGCCAGCAGCGGGGGGGACCGAGGAGGGTTCAATGAGCAGTTCTTC | CASSGGDRGGFNEQFF
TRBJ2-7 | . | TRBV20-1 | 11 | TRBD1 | TGCAGTGCCAGGGGACAGTACGAGCAGTACTTC | CSARGQYEQYF
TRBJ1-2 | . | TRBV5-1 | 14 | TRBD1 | TGCGCCAGCAGCTTGGCCCACAGGGGAGGTGGCTACACCTTC | CASSLAHRGGGYTF
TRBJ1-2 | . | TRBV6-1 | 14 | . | TGTGCCAGCAGTGAAGCTCCGGGGGTGGTTGGCTACACCTTC | CASSEAPGVVGYTF
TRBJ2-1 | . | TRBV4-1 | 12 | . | TGCGCCAGCAGCCAATCTCGGAGTGAGCAGTTCTTC | CASSQSRSEQFF
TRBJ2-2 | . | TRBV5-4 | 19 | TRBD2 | TGTGCCAGCAGCTTGGCCAGGTCGGCGGGAGGGCCTAACACCGGGGAGCTGTTTTTT | CASSLARSAGGPNTGELFF
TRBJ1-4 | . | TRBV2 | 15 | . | TGTGCCAGCAGTGACAATCCAGGGGTTGCTGAAAAACTGTTTTTT | CASSDNPGVAEKLFF
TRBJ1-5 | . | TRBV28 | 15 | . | TGTGCCAGCAGTTTTGCGGGCCCTCACAATCAGCCCCAGCATTTT | CASSFAGPHNQPQHF
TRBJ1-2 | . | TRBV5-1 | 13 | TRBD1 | TGCGCCAGCAGCAAACAGGGGGACTATGGCTACACCTTC | CASSKQGDYGYTF
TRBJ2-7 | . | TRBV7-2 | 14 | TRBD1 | TGTGCCAGCAGCTCTCGGGACAGTCCCTACGAGCAGTACTTC | CASSSRDSPYEQYF
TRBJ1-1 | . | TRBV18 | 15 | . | TGTGCCAGCTCACCAAGTCCCAGGCTGGGCACTGAAGCTTTCTTT | CASSPSPRLGTEAFF
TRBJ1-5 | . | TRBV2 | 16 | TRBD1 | TGTGCCAGTAATACGGGACAGGCGGGAGACAATCAGCCCCAGCATTTT | CASNTGQAGDNQPQHF
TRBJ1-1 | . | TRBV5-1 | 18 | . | TGCGCCAGCAGCGATAGGGTAGGGGCATATGAAGAGTACACTGAAGCTTTCTTT | CASSDRVGAYEEYTEAFF
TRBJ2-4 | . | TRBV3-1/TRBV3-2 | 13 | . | TGTGCCAGCAGCCAAAAGGGCGGGAACATTCAGTACTTC | CASSQKGGNIQYF
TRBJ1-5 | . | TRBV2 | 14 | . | TGTGCCAGCAGTGAACGGCAGGTGGGTCAGCCCCAGCATTTT | CASSERQVGQPQHF
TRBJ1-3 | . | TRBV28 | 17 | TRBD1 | TGTGCCAGCAGTTCCCTAGGGACAGGAGGCTTAGGAAACACCATATATTTT | CASSSLGTGGLGNTIYF
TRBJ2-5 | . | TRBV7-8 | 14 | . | TGTGCCAGCAGCTTAGTCGGGAAGGGTGGGACCCAGTACTTC | CASSLVGKGGTQYF
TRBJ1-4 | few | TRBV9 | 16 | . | TGTGCCAGCAGCCCCGGGGAGTATCGGGGGGGTGAAAAACTGTTTTTT | CASSPGEYRGGEKLFF
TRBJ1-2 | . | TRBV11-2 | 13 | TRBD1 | TGTGCCAGCAGGGACAGGGATAACTATGGCTACACCTTC | CASRDRDNYGYTF
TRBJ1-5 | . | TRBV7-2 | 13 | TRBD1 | TGTGCCAGCGGGGGACAGCTGGATCAGCCCCAGCATTTT | CASGGQLDQPQHF